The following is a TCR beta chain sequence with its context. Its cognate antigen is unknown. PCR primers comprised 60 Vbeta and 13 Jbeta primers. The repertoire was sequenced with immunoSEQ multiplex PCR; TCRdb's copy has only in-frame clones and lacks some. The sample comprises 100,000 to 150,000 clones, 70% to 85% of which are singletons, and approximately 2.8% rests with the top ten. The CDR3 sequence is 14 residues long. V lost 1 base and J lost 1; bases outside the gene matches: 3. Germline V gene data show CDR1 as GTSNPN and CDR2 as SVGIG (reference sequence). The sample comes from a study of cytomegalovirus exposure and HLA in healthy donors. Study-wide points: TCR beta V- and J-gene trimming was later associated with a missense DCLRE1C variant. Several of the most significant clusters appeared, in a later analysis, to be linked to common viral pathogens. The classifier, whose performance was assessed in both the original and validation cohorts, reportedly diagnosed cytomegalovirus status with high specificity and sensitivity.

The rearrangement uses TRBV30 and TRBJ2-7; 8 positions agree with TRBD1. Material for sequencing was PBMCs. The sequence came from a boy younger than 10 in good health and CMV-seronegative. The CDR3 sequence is CAWSDTGGSYEQYF. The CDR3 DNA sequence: TGTGCCTGGAGTGATACAGGGGGATCCTACGAGCAGTACTTC.